This T cell receptor (beta chain) was sequenced for a study of identical twins. TCRdb reprocessed the 5' RACE reads with MiXCR, giving one entry per CDR3 protein. The sample shows 1.5 million or so distinct CDR3 sequences, 32% of them seen only once. The CDR3 totals 13 residues. Germline assignment: CDR1 LGHNT and CDR2 FRNRAP. V trimming: 1 base; J trimming: 4 bases; junction bases outside the gene matches: 0. Sequenced: cord blood. The chain has TRBV12-5 and TRBJ1-2, with 7 bases aligning to TRBD1. The receptor comes from a newborn girl in good health. CDR3 loop: CASGLGTGYGYTF. The CDR3 DNA sequence: TGTGCTAGTGGTTTGGGGACAGGCTATGGCTACACCTTC.